Below are 13 T cell receptor beta chains sequenced from a single sample in a study of identical twins. TCRdb recomputed calls from the 5' RACE reads with MiXCR, one row per CDR3 protein. The data contain 1.5 million to 2 million distinct CDR3 sequences, around a third of them singletons. The sample was cord blood. All receptors come from a newborn girl in good health.

This chain uses TRBV7-2 with TRBJ1-5; D is perhaps TRBD1 (5 bases). The V and J ends lost 3 bases and 0 bases respectively, with 12 bases between them. The CDR3 totals 16 residues. CDR1 and CDR2 from the germline V gene are SGHTA and FQGNSA. CDR3 DNA sequence: TGTGCCAGCAGCTTCTGGGGACGGTATAGCAATCAGCCCCAGCATTTT. It translates to CASSFWGRYSNQPQHF.

This clonotype was observed a few times. V usage is TRBV4-1 and J usage is TRBJ1-6; no firm D call. Per the germline V gene, CDR1 is MGHRA and CDR2 is YSYEKL. V was cut by 4 bases and J by 9 bases, with 10 bases left in between. This CDR3 has 13 residues. The chain's CDR3 is CASSRLGFSPLHF. DNA for the CDR3: TGCGCCAGCAGCCGGCTGGGGTTTTCACCCCTCCACTTT.

Many counts were recorded for this clonotype. CDR3 in amino acids: CASSLLKVYNEQFF. In DNA, the CDR3 is TGTGCCAGCAGTTTATTAAAGGTTTACAATGAGCAGTTCTTC. The genes are TRBV28 and TRBJ2-1; D not certain. Germline V lookup: CDR1 MDHEN, CDR2 SYDVKM. V lost 1 base to trimming and J lost 4 bases, with 8 bases between them. The CDR3 runs 14 residues.

A single count supports this clonotype. A single base separates this from a much larger clone, so it may be a read error. The rearrangement links TRBV7-9 to TRBJ2-1, with 7 nucleotides matching TRBD1. Germline lookup yields CDR1 SEHNR and CDR2 FQNEAQ (reference sequence). CDR3 size: 12 residues. V shed 8 bases and J 10 bases; nucleotides not matched to a gene: 8. Here the CDR3 reads CASWDSSYEQFF. CDR3 DNA sequence: TGTGCCAGCTGGGACAGCTCCTACGAGCAGTTCTTC.

The rearrangement joins TRBV10-3 to TRBJ2-1, with TRBD2 matching over 12 bases. The CDR3 totals 18 residues. The V gene end was trimmed by 1 base and the J gene end by 11 bases; junction bases not matched to a gene: 15. Germline V gene lookup returns CDR1 ENHRY and CDR2 SYGVKD. The DNA for the CDR3 is TGTGCCATCAGTGAGTATCTAGCGGGGGGGCAGCCTCGGAATAAGCAGTTCTTC. Translating it yields CAISEYLAGGQPRNKQFF.

The table lists this clonotype with a few counts. The V gene is TRBV11-2, the J gene TRBJ2-1, with D hard to call. Germline loops: CDR1 SGHAT, CDR2 FQNNGV. V was clipped by 1 base and J by 2 bases, with 12 bases between them. This CDR3 contains 16 residues. CDR3 protein: CASSLVPQGPYNEQFF. The CDR3 DNA reads as TGTGCCAGCAGCTTAGTTCCACAAGGCCCCTACAATGAGCAGTTCTTC. The full variable domain, rest sourced from reference TRBV11-2 and TRBJ2-1, is EAGVAQSPRYKIIEKRQSVAFWCNPISGHATLYWYQQILGQGPKLLIQFQNNGVVDDSQLPKDRFSAERLKGVDSTLKIQPAKLEDSAVYLCASSLVPQGPYNEQFFGPGTRLTVL.

CDR3 coding DNA: TGTGCCAGCAGTCCGACGGCTCGGAACACTGAAGCTTTCTTT. Translation gives CASSPTARNTEAFF. The chain has TRBV2 and TRBJ1-1; D is unresolved. Per the germline V gene, CDR1 is SNHLY and CDR2 is FYNNEI. This CDR3 has 14 amino acids. Trimming removed 5 bases from V and 1 base from J, with 11 bases in between.

The genes are TRBV4-1 and TRBJ1-2, with unresolved D. Germline CDR1 is MGHRA and CDR2 is YSYEKL. V lost 0 bases and J 4 bases, leaving 18 bases between the germline ends. The CDR3 contains 17 residues. CDR3 amino acids: CASSQDPTLRERYGYTF. The CDR3, as DNA: TGCGCCAGCAGCCAAGACCCCACGCTTAGGGAACGCTATGGCTACACCTTC.

This clonotype was detected a few times. DNA of the CDR3: TGTGCCAGCTCACCCCGACAGGAATCCTATGGCTACACCTTC. It is translated as CASSPRQESYGYTF. V usage is TRBV18 and J usage is TRBJ1-2; D is possibly TRBD1 (6 bases). Trimming cost V 3 bases and J 4 bases, with 12 bases left between them. This CDR3 has 14 amino acids. Germline assignment: CDR1 KGHSH and CDR2 LQKENI.

This chain joins TRBV28 and TRBJ2-2; TRBD1 matches 7 bases. The junction had 8 bases not matched to a gene; V was cut back by 8 bases and J by 5 bases. This CDR3 comprises 14 residues. The germline V gene has CDR1 MDHEN and CDR2 SYDVKM. In DNA, the CDR3 is TGTGCCAGCCTGGGACAGAAGGCGACCGGGGAGCTGTTTTTT. The encoded protein is CASLGQKATGELFF.

This clonotype was detected only a few times. The rearrangement joins TRBV12-3 or TRBV12-4 to TRBJ1-2, with TRBD1 matching 10 bases. V was clipped by 5 bases and J by 8 bases; unmatched bases: 8. The CDR3 has 14 residues. As DNA, the CDR3 is TGTGCCAGCAGTCCGGCAGACAGGGGGCGAGGCTACACCTTC. Translation: CASSPADRGRGYTF.

The chain carries TRBV7-9 and TRBJ2-6; 11 bases match TRBD2. The ends lost 1 base at V and 0 bases at J; junction bases unmatched: 2. The germline V gene encodes CDR1 SEHNR and CDR2 FQNEAQ (reference sequence). The CDR3 has 18 residues. In DNA, the CDR3 is TGTGCCAGCAGCTTAGGGGGACTAGCGGTCTCTGGGGCCAACGTCCTGACTTTC. Its protein product is CASSLGGLAVSGANVLTF.

This clonotype was picked up a small number of times. The rearrangement links TRBV7-9 to TRBJ1-5; D uncertain. V was clipped by 1 base and J by 7 bases, with 11 bases between them. This CDR3 is 14 amino acids long. Germline V CDR1 and CDR2: SEHNR, FQNEAQ (reference sequence). CDR3 sequence reads: CASSLGHPPQPQHF. The CDR3 DNA is TGTGCCAGCAGCTTAGGACATCCACCCCAGCCCCAGCATTTT.